Listed below are T cell receptor beta chains from one sample, sequenced in a study of T cell responses to AZD1222 COVID-19 vaccine. Using immunoSEQ multiplex PCR, the repertoire was profiled, and TCRdb retains in-frame clones only, with some absent. The table has some 130,000 clones, more than 90% seen once. The sample in question was peripheral blood, obtained on day 0 of AZD1222 vaccination. These receptors originate from an adult in good health. Each CDR3 is given with its conserved first and last residue. The D gene is left open where the match is weak. Where a row states a size, it is once, few, many or the class of an expanded clone; other rows omit it.

d_call j_call clone_size v_call cdr3_nt cdr3_aa
. TRBJ2-4 . TRBV29-1 TGCAGCGTTGAACCCGGAGGGTATCGGGGGCAACAGTACTTC CSVEPGGYRGQQYF
. TRBJ1-2 . TRBV6-5 TGTGCCAGCAGCCCCGGTGGACGGCCTAACTATGGCTACACCTTC CASSPGGRPNYGYTF
. TRBJ1-1 . TRBV7-2 TGTGCCAGCAGCTTAGATCAGGATGCGGGGACTGAAGCTTTCTTT CASSLDQDAGTEAFF
TRBD1 TRBJ2-4 . TRBV4-1 TGCGCCAGCAGCCAAGGAGACAGGGTCGAAAACATTCAGTACTTC CASSQGDRVENIQYF
. TRBJ2-1 . TRBV10-1 TGCGCCAGCACGCGGATCACAACCTACCTTAACAATGAGCAGTTCTTC CASTRITTYLNNEQFF
. TRBJ1-1 . TRBV5-1 TGCGCCAGCAGCTCCGGGCAGGACAGAGAAGCTTTCTTT CASSSGQDREAFF
. TRBJ1-4 . TRBV7-2 TGTGCCAGCAGCCGTGGGGGGGCGGGCCCTACTAATGAAAAACTGTTTTTT CASSRGGAGPTNEKLFF
TRBD2 TRBJ2-1 . TRBV11-2 TGTGCCAGCAGCTTGTTCCGGGCTAGCGGGGGGAATGAGCAGTTCTTC CASSLFRASGGNEQFF
. TRBJ2-1 . TRBV18 TGTGCCAGCTCACGAGGGACACCGAACGTAGAGCAGTTCTTC CASSRGTPNVEQFF
. TRBJ1-3 . TRBV30 TGTGCCTGGAGGGCCCCAGGAGGGTACACCATATATTTT CAWRAPGGYTIYF
. TRBJ2-1 . TRBV5-1 TGCGCCAGCAGCTTGTCAATGAATACTCAGGGACAGCAGTTCTTC CASSLSMNTQGQQFF
. TRBJ2-7 . TRBV6-5 TGTGCCAGCAGCCTGGAGGGCTACGAGCAGTACTTC CASSLEGYEQYF
TRBD1 TRBJ1-3 few TRBV6-5 TGTGCCAGCAGTTATGACAGGGACTCTGGAAACACCATATATTTT CASSYDRDSGNTIYF
TRBD1 TRBJ1-1 . TRBV7-9 TGTGCCAGCAGCTTACCAGGGGGATGGACTGAAGCTTTCTTT CASSLPGGWTEAFF
TRBD2 TRBJ2-3 . TRBV4-2 TGTGCCAGCAGCCTACGACTAGCGGGAAGGACAGATACGCAGTATTTT CASSLRLAGRTDTQYF
TRBD1 TRBJ1-2 . TRBV7-6 TGTGCCAGCAGCTCAGCCGGGACAGGGTTCGGCTACACCTTC CASSSAGTGFGYTF
. TRBJ2-7 . TRBV5-6 TGTGCCAGCAGTGTGACATCTCCCTCCTACGAGCAGTACTTC CASSVTSPSYEQYF
. TRBJ1-3 . TRBV28 TGTGCCAGCAGTTTAAGAGTCGGGCGGTCTGGAAACACCATATATTTT CASSLRVGRSGNTIYF
TRBD2 TRBJ2-1 . TRBV6-2/TRBV6-3 TGTGCCAGCAGTTACTCGGTGACGGGACTAGCGTCCTACAATGAGCAGTTCTTC CASSYSVTGLASYNEQFF
. TRBJ1-4 . TRBV5-5 TGTGCCAGCAGCTTGGGGCGGGGAACACAAGAAAAACTGTTTTTT CASSLGRGTQEKLFF
. TRBJ2-5 . TRBV5-6 TGTGCCAGCAGTATAAGATCGGGGGCCGAGGAGACCCAGTACTTC CASSIRSGAEETQYF
. TRBJ2-7 . TRBV30 TGTGCCTGGAGCTTAGAGGGGACCGGGCAGTACTTC CAWSLEGTGQYF
. TRBJ2-6 . TRBV24-1 TGTGCCACCAGTGAAGTTGGCACCAGCTCTGGGGCCAACGTCCTGACTTTC CATSEVGTSSGANVLTF
TRBD2 TRBJ2-7 . TRBV27 TGTGCCAGCAGTTCGAAGCGGGGCCTCTCCTACGAGCAGTACTTC CASSSKRGLSYEQYF
TRBD2 TRBJ2-2 once TRBV20-1 TGCAGTGCTAGTCTAGCGGGAGGGTTGGGGGAGCTGTTTTTT CSASLAGGLGELFF
TRBD1 TRBJ2-3 . TRBV5-6 TGTGCCAGCAGCGGGGACAGATTTTACACAGATACGCAGTATTTT CASSGDRFYTDTQYF
TRBD2 TRBJ2-2 . TRBV7-9 TGTGCCAGCAGCTTCCCTACTAGCGGGAGCGGGGACGGGGAGCTGTTTTTT CASSFPTSGSGDGELFF
TRBD2 TRBJ2-7 . TRBV7-9 TGTGCCAGCAGCGCCGTGGGGCTAGCGGAGTACGAGCAGTACTTC CASSAVGLAEYEQYF
TRBD2 TRBJ2-7 . TRBV11-2 TGTGCCAGCAGCTTAGGTGGGACTAGCGTGTACTTC CASSLGGTSVYF
TRBD1 TRBJ2-7 . TRBV10-3 TGTGCCATCAGTGGCCCGGACAGGGACCCCTCCTACGAGCAGTACTTC CAISGPDRDPSYEQYF
TRBD2 TRBJ2-1 once TRBV10-3 TGTGCCATCACAGTAGCGGGCCTGTACAATGAGCAGTTCTTC CAITVAGLYNEQFF
. TRBJ1-6 . TRBV4-3 TGCGCCAGCAGCCATGAAGAGGATTGGGACAATTCACCCCTCCACTTT CASSHEEDWDNSPLHF
TRBD2 TRBJ2-3 . TRBV10-3 TGTGCCGCCTCTAGCGGGGGGGGGACAGATACGCAGTATTTT CAASSGGGTDTQYF
. TRBJ1-6 . TRBV19 TGTGCCAGTAGAGCACGGTGGCTAGAGACTTCACCCCTCCACTTT CASRARWLETSPLHF
. TRBJ2-3 . TRBV4-1 TGCGCCAGCAGCCTAGGTGTCTCCGGGGCTAGCACAGATACGCAGTATTTT CASSLGVSGASTDTQYF
TRBD2 TRBJ2-1 . TRBV18 TGTGCCAGCTCACCAAGCCCAGCGGGAGTTTACAATGAGCAGTTCTTC CASSPSPAGVYNEQFF
. TRBJ1-2 . TRBV7-2 TGTGCCAGCAGCTTAGAGTCGTGGTGGGGAGGAGATGGCTACACCTTC CASSLESWWGGDGYTF
TRBD1 TRBJ1-1 . TRBV7-9 TGTGCCAGCAGCGCTACGCCGGGACAGAAGACTGAAGCTTTCTTT CASSATPGQKTEAFF
. TRBJ2-7 . TRBV11-2 TGTGCCAGCAGCTCGATAGTTCACGAGCAGTACTTC CASSSIVHEQYF
. TRBJ1-6 . TRBV18 TGTGCCAGCTCACCAGAAGGGAGTTCACCCCTCCACTTT CASSPEGSSPLHF
. TRBJ1-1 . TRBV7-3 TGTGCCAGCAGCTTAAGCGAGGGCACTGAAGCTTTCTTT CASSLSEGTEAFF
TRBD1 TRBJ2-3 . TRBV7-9 TGTGCCAGCAGCCCCCGGACAGGGGGCACAGATACGCAGTATTTT CASSPRTGGTDTQYF
. TRBJ1-2 . TRBV5-5 TGTGCCAGCAGCTTTGGGGCAGCCCTAGGTGGTGGCTACACCTTC CASSFGAALGGGYTF
. TRBJ1-3 . TRBV11-3 TGTGCCAGCAGCCGAGGAAGTGGAAACACCATATATTTT CASSRGSGNTIYF
TRBD1 TRBJ1-2 . TRBV9 TGTGCCAGCAGCGCGGGACAGGGCCACTATGGCTACACCTTC CASSAGQGHYGYTF
TRBD2 TRBJ2-1 . TRBV14 TGTGCCAGCAGCCAAGCCTTACTAGCGGGAGTTATCTACAATGAGCAGTTCTTC CASSQALLAGVIYNEQFF
TRBD1 TRBJ1-1 . TRBV29-1 TGCAGCGTACGGGGGACAGCGAACACTGAAGCTTTCTTT CSVRGTANTEAFF